This T cell receptor (beta chain) was recorded in a study of cytomegalovirus exposure and HLA in healthy donors. Across the whole study: The Caucasian-associated ancestry cluster held more than 80% of under 450 genotyped donors.

Germline V gene sequence: CDR1 SQVTM, CDR2 ANQGSEA. The CDR3 totals 13 residues. V lost 6 bases, J lost 8 bases, and 10 bases stayed unmatched. The study ran its PCR with 60 Vbeta and 13 Jbeta primers. The assay was immunoSEQ multiplex PCR, and TCRdb's table has in-frame clones only and misses some. The sample lists 150,000 to 200,000 clones; more than 75% were seen once. Notes on this clone: Other nucleotide sequences in the sample specify the same CDR3.

This TCR was recovered from a woman in her twenties or thirties in good health and CMV-seropositive. The sample taken for sequencing was PBMCs. The rearrangement joins TRBV29-1 to TRBJ1-5, with 7 bases fitting TRBD1. This CDR3 reads CSVGTGVGEPQHF. CDR3 nucleotide sequence: TGCAGCGTGGGAACAGGGGTGGGAGAGCCCCAGCATTTT.